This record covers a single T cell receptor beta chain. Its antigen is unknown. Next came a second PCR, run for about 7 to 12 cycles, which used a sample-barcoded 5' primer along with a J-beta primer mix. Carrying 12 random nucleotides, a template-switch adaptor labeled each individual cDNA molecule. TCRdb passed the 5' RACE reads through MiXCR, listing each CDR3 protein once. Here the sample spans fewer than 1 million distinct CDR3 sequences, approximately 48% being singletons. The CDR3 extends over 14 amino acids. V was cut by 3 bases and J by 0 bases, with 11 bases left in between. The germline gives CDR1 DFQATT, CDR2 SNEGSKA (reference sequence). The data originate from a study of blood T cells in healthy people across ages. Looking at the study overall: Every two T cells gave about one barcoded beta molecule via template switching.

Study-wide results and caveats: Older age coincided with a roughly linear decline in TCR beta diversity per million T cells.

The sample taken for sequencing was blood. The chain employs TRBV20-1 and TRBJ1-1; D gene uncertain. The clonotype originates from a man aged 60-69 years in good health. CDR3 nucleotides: TGCAGTGCTAGTGGAGGAATAATGAACACTGAAGCTTTCTTT. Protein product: CSASGGIMNTEAFF.